This is a list of T cell receptor beta chains from one sample in a study of blood T cells in healthy people across ages. TCRdb reprocessed the 5' RACE reads with MiXCR, giving one entry per CDR3 protein. The table includes hundreds of thousands of distinct CDR3 sequences, around half detected once. The material sequenced was blood. The receptor set was obtained from a woman aged 55 to 70 in good health. CDR3s include the opening cysteine and the closing phenylalanine or tryptophan. D genes are given only for firm matches. Clone size is shown for a subset of rows, as once, few, many or a class of expanded clone.

v_call: TRBV4-2
j_call: TRBJ2-1
d_call: TRBD2
clone_size: -
cdr3_nt: TGTGCCAGCAGCTCCCTTGGTGGACTAGCGGCGAATGAGCAGTTCTTC
cdr3_aa: CASSSLGGLAANEQFF

v_call: TRBV12-3/TRBV12-4
j_call: TRBJ2-1
d_call: TRBD2
clone_size: few
cdr3_nt: TGTGCCAGCAGTTTATGGACTAGCGGGAACAATGAGCAGTTCTTC
cdr3_aa: CASSLWTSGNNEQFF

v_call: TRBV20-1
j_call: TRBJ2-3
d_call: TRBD2
clone_size: -
cdr3_nt: TGCAGTGCTCCGGGGCCACTAGCGGGAGGGCCCATTTTCCCAGATACGCAGTATTTT
cdr3_aa: CSAPGPLAGGPIFPDTQYF

v_call: TRBV28
j_call: TRBJ2-4
d_call: TRBD1
clone_size: -
cdr3_nt: TGTGCCAGCAGTTCAACTCGACAGGGTAACATTCAGTACTTC
cdr3_aa: CASSSTRQGNIQYF

v_call: TRBV12-3/TRBV12-4
j_call: TRBJ2-4
d_call: -
clone_size: -
cdr3_nt: TGTGCCAGCAGTCACAAAGCGGAGAACTTAGCCAAAAACATTCAGTACTTC
cdr3_aa: CASSHKAENLAKNIQYF

v_call: TRBV7-3
j_call: TRBJ2-1
d_call: TRBD1
clone_size: few
cdr3_nt: TGTGCCAGCAGCCATCAGACAGGGGCCTACAATGAGCAGTTCTTC
cdr3_aa: CASSHQTGAYNEQFF

v_call: TRBV25-1
j_call: TRBJ1-5
d_call: TRBD1
clone_size: -
cdr3_nt: TGTGCCAGCAGTGACTCCGACAGGGGGCCTTACAATCAGCCCCAGCATTTT
cdr3_aa: CASSDSDRGPYNQPQHF

v_call: TRBV2
j_call: TRBJ2-3
d_call: -
clone_size: -
cdr3_nt: TGTGCCAGCAGTGAAGCGGACGGGTATATAATGAATACGCAGTATTTT
cdr3_aa: CASSEADGYIMNTQYF

v_call: TRBV29-1
j_call: TRBJ1-1
d_call: -
clone_size: -
cdr3_nt: TGCAGCGTTGTACGAGGAGGGTCCAGGAACACTGAAGCTTTCTTT
cdr3_aa: CSVVRGGSRNTEAFF

v_call: TRBV12-3/TRBV12-4
j_call: TRBJ2-2
d_call: -
clone_size: few
cdr3_nt: TGTGCCAGCAGTTCGGGACCAACCGGGGAGCTGTTTTTT
cdr3_aa: CASSSGPTGELFF

v_call: TRBV20-1
j_call: TRBJ2-7
d_call: TRBD1
clone_size: -
cdr3_nt: TGCAGTGCTTGGGACAGAAAGACCTACAATGAGCAGTACTTC
cdr3_aa: CSAWDRKTYNEQYF

v_call: TRBV7-2
j_call: TRBJ2-3
d_call: TRBD2
clone_size: -
cdr3_nt: TGTGCCAGCAGCCCCCGGCCGGTAGCGGGAGTATTTCGGGGCACAGATACGCAGTATTTT
cdr3_aa: CASSPRPVAGVFRGTDTQYF

v_call: TRBV29-1
j_call: TRBJ2-3
d_call: TRBD2
clone_size: -
cdr3_nt: TGCAGCGCCCCAAGACTAGCGGGAGGGAGCACAGATACGCAGTATTTT
cdr3_aa: CSAPRLAGGSTDTQYF

v_call: TRBV7-3
j_call: TRBJ2-3
d_call: TRBD2
clone_size: few
cdr3_nt: TGTGCCAGCAGCCTCCACCCAGCGGGAGAGGGAACAGATACGCAGTATTTT
cdr3_aa: CASSLHPAGEGTDTQYF

v_call: TRBV20-1
j_call: TRBJ2-7
d_call: -
clone_size: -
cdr3_nt: TGCAGTGCTAGAGATCCCAATCAGGGACCCTACGAGCAGTACTTC
cdr3_aa: CSARDPNQGPYEQYF

v_call: TRBV7-2
j_call: TRBJ2-7
d_call: TRBD1
clone_size: -
cdr3_nt: TGTGCCAGCAGCCCCGTGACAGGGGGTCCGTACGAGCAGTACTTC
cdr3_aa: CASSPVTGGPYEQYF

v_call: TRBV4-3
j_call: TRBJ2-7
d_call: TRBD2
clone_size: -
cdr3_nt: TGCGCCAGCAGCCAAGATAGGGGGACTAGTGGGGAGCAGTACTTC
cdr3_aa: CASSQDRGTSGEQYF

v_call: TRBV5-1
j_call: TRBJ2-5
d_call: TRBD1
clone_size: few
cdr3_nt: TGCGCCAGCAGCTTCTTAACAGGGGGCCGGGAGACCCAGTACTTC
cdr3_aa: CASSFLTGGRETQYF

v_call: TRBV18
j_call: TRBJ1-2
d_call: TRBD1
clone_size: -
cdr3_nt: TGTGCCAGCTCACCATTGGTTAAAGGGGGCAAGGACTATGGCTACACCTTC
cdr3_aa: CASSPLVKGGKDYGYTF

v_call: TRBV7-6
j_call: TRBJ2-5
d_call: -
clone_size: -
cdr3_nt: TGTGCCAGCAGCTTAGAGGCAGGGTACGGCCAAGAGACCCAGTACTTC
cdr3_aa: CASSLEAGYGQETQYF

v_call: TRBV7-2
j_call: TRBJ2-7
d_call: -
clone_size: few
cdr3_nt: TGTGCCAGCAGCATCAGGGTCGGCGAGCAGTACTTC
cdr3_aa: CASSIRVGEQYF

v_call: TRBV29-1
j_call: TRBJ2-5
d_call: -
clone_size: few
cdr3_nt: TGCAGCGTTGGGAACAGGTTGGGACAAGAGACCCAGTACTTC
cdr3_aa: CSVGNRLGQETQYF

v_call: TRBV24-1
j_call: TRBJ2-1
d_call: -
clone_size: -
cdr3_nt: TGTGCCACCAGTGGGCGGGGCTCCTACAATGAGCAGTTCTTC
cdr3_aa: CATSGRGSYNEQFF

v_call: TRBV9
j_call: TRBJ2-7
d_call: -
clone_size: -
cdr3_nt: TGTGCCAGCAGCGAGGGGGATTCGGACGAGCAGTACTTC
cdr3_aa: CASSEGDSDEQYF

v_call: TRBV6-2/TRBV6-3
j_call: TRBJ2-7
d_call: TRBD2
clone_size: -
cdr3_nt: TGTGCCAGCAGTCCCCCTAGCGGGAGGCACTACGAGCAGTACTTC
cdr3_aa: CASSPPSGRHYEQYF

v_call: TRBV4-2
j_call: TRBJ1-1
d_call: -
clone_size: -
cdr3_nt: TGTGCCAGCAGCCAACCGGGGGGGGACACTGAAGCTTTCTTT
cdr3_aa: CASSQPGGDTEAFF

v_call: TRBV6-2/TRBV6-3
j_call: TRBJ2-7
d_call: TRBD2
clone_size: -
cdr3_nt: TGTGTCAGCAGGAATAGCGGGGGGTCCTACGAGCAGTACTTC
cdr3_aa: CVSRNSGGSYEQYF

v_call: TRBV21-1
j_call: TRBJ2-7
d_call: -
clone_size: -
cdr3_nt: TGTGCCAGCAGCACGCGTTGGGGCCCCTCCTACGAGCAGTACTTC
cdr3_aa: CASSTRWGPSYEQYF

v_call: TRBV24-1
j_call: TRBJ1-2
d_call: -
clone_size: few
cdr3_nt: TGTGCCACCAGTGATTCCGCCGGGAAGGGCTATGGCTACACCTTC
cdr3_aa: CATSDSAGKGYGYTF

v_call: TRBV2
j_call: TRBJ2-5
d_call: -
clone_size: many
cdr3_nt: TGTGCCAGCAGTGAAGCGCTTCAGGGCCTGGAGACCCAGTACTTC
cdr3_aa: CASSEALQGLETQYF

v_call: TRBV7-9
j_call: TRBJ2-1
d_call: TRBD2
clone_size: many
cdr3_nt: TGTGCCAGCACCCCGAGGGGGGGACTAGGGTACAATGAGCAGTTCTTC
cdr3_aa: CASTPRGGLGYNEQFF

v_call: TRBV28
j_call: TRBJ1-2
d_call: -
clone_size: -
cdr3_nt: TGTGCCAGCAGTTACGTAAAGGGGGGCTACACCTTC
cdr3_aa: CASSYVKGGYTF

v_call: TRBV12-3/TRBV12-4
j_call: TRBJ1-1
d_call: -
clone_size: -
cdr3_nt: TGTGCCAGCATCGACGGGACACCTGAGAACACTGAAGCTTTCTTT
cdr3_aa: CASIDGTPENTEAFF

v_call: TRBV18
j_call: TRBJ2-3
d_call: TRBD2
clone_size: -
cdr3_nt: TGTGCCAGCTCACCACCTCTAGCGGGGGCCCGACCAGGAACAGATACGCAGTATTTT
cdr3_aa: CASSPPLAGARPGTDTQYF

v_call: TRBV6-2/TRBV6-3
j_call: TRBJ1-1
d_call: -
clone_size: -
cdr3_nt: TGTGCCAGCAAACTGGGAGGGGCCTCGAACACTGAAGCTTTCTTT
cdr3_aa: CASKLGGASNTEAFF

v_call: TRBV4-3
j_call: TRBJ2-2
d_call: TRBD2
clone_size: once
cdr3_nt: TGCGCCAGCAGCCGGCGGTCCTCAGGGACTAGCGAAAACACCGGGGAGCTGTTTTTT
cdr3_aa: CASSRRSSGTSENTGELFF

v_call: TRBV20-1
j_call: TRBJ1-1
d_call: -
clone_size: few
cdr3_nt: TGCAGTGCGGAACGGGGAGAAAGAGCTTTCTTT
cdr3_aa: CSAERGERAFF

v_call: TRBV2
j_call: TRBJ2-7
d_call: TRBD1
clone_size: -
cdr3_nt: TGTGCCAGCTGGGTCGGACAGGGGGCCCGCGAGCAGTACTTC
cdr3_aa: CASWVGQGAREQYF

v_call: TRBV28
j_call: TRBJ2-1
d_call: -
clone_size: -
cdr3_nt: TGTGCCAGCAGTTTATTCGGGGGAACGTACAATGAGCAGTTCTTC
cdr3_aa: CASSLFGGTYNEQFF

v_call: TRBV7-9
j_call: TRBJ2-3
d_call: -
clone_size: -
cdr3_nt: TGTGCCAGCAGCTCCCTGACAGGTGATACGCAGTATTTT
cdr3_aa: CASSSLTGDTQYF

v_call: TRBV7-6
j_call: TRBJ2-3
d_call: -
clone_size: -
cdr3_nt: TGTGCCAGCAGCTTAATCCGGATGGATACGCAGTATTTT
cdr3_aa: CASSLIRMDTQYF

v_call: TRBV28
j_call: TRBJ2-6
d_call: -
clone_size: few
cdr3_nt: TGTGCCAGCAGTTTCCCCCAAGCTGGGGCTCTCTCTGGGGCCAACGTCCTGACTTTC
cdr3_aa: CASSFPQAGALSGANVLTF

v_call: TRBV4-2
j_call: TRBJ2-3
d_call: -
clone_size: -
cdr3_nt: TGTGCCAGCAGCCAACAAACAGGGTTGAGGGGGGATACGCAGTATTTT
cdr3_aa: CASSQQTGLRGDTQYF

v_call: TRBV20-1
j_call: TRBJ2-3
d_call: -
clone_size: few
cdr3_nt: TGCAGTGCTAGAGATCCAGGTGGGACAGATACGCAGTATTTT
cdr3_aa: CSARDPGGTDTQYF

v_call: TRBV5-1
j_call: TRBJ1-5
d_call: -
clone_size: -
cdr3_nt: TGCGCCAGCAGCTTGGGAGTAGGGCTTGCCGGGGGGCCCCAGCATTTT
cdr3_aa: CASSLGVGLAGGPQHF

v_call: TRBV7-6
j_call: TRBJ2-7
d_call: TRBD2
clone_size: few
cdr3_nt: TGTGCCAGCAGCCGGGGGGTAGCGGACTCCTACGAGCAGTACTTC
cdr3_aa: CASSRGVADSYEQYF

v_call: TRBV12-3/TRBV12-4
j_call: TRBJ1-1
d_call: -
clone_size: -
cdr3_nt: TGTGCCAGCAGTTTTAGTCAGGGTGTAGAAGCTTTCTTT
cdr3_aa: CASSFSQGVEAFF

v_call: TRBV12-3/TRBV12-4
j_call: TRBJ2-3
d_call: -
clone_size: -
cdr3_nt: TGTGCCAGCGGCAGAGTGTTCACAGATACGCAGTATTTT
cdr3_aa: CASGRVFTDTQYF

v_call: TRBV30
j_call: TRBJ2-3
d_call: -
clone_size: -
cdr3_nt: TGTGCCTGGAGTGTACGGGGGCCCACAGATACGCAGTATTTT
cdr3_aa: CAWSVRGPTDTQYF

v_call: TRBV20-1
j_call: TRBJ1-1
d_call: -
clone_size: once
cdr3_nt: TGCAGTGCTAGAGCCGTGAACACCGGATACAACACTGAAGCTTTCTTT
cdr3_aa: CSARAVNTGYNTEAFF

v_call: TRBV27
j_call: TRBJ2-3
d_call: TRBD2
clone_size: -
cdr3_nt: TGTGCCAGCACCGCACTAGCGGGAGGTACAGATACGCAGTATTTT
cdr3_aa: CASTALAGGTDTQYF

v_call: TRBV29-1
j_call: TRBJ1-2
d_call: TRBD1
clone_size: few
cdr3_nt: TGCAGCGTTGAAGCAGGACAGGGTAGAGGCTACACCTTC
cdr3_aa: CSVEAGQGRGYTF

v_call: TRBV28
j_call: TRBJ2-7
d_call: -
clone_size: -
cdr3_nt: TGTGCCAGCAGTGGCTTTTCGCGAAGGCAGCAGTACTTC
cdr3_aa: CASSGFSRRQQYF

v_call: TRBV7-2
j_call: TRBJ2-7
d_call: -
clone_size: few
cdr3_nt: TGTGCCAGCAGCTTAGAGGCAGGTATTGAGATCTACGAGCAGTACTTC
cdr3_aa: CASSLEAGIEIYEQYF